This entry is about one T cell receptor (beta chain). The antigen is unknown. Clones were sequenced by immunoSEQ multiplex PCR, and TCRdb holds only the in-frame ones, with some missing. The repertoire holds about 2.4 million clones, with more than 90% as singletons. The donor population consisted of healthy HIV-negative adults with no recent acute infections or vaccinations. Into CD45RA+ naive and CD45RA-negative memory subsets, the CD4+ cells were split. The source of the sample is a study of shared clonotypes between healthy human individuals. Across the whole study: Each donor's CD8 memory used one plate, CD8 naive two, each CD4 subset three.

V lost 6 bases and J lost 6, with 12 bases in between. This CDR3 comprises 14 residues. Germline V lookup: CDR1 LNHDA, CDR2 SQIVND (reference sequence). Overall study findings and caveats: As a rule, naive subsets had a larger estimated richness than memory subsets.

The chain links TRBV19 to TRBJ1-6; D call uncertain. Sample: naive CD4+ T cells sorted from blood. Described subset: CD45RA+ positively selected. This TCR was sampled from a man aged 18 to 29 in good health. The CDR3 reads CASSLDWSNSPLHF. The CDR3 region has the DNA TGTGCCAGTAGCCTTGATTGGAGTAATTCACCCCTCCACTTT.